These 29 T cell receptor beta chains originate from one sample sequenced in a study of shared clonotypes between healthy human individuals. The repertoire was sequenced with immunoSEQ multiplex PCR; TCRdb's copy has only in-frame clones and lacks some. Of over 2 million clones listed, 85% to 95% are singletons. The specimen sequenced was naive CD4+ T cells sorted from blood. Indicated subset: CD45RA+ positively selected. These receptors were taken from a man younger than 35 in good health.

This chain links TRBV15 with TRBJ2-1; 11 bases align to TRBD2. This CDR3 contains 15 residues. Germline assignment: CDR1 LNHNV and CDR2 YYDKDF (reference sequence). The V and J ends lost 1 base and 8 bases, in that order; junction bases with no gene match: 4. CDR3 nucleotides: TGTGCCACCAGCAGAGTACTAGCGGGGGCCCATGAGCAGTTCTTC. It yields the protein CATSRVLAGAHEQFF.

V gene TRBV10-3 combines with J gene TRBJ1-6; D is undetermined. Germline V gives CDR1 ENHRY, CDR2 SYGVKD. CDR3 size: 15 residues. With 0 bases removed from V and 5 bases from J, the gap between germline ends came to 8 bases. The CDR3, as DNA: TGTGCCATCAGTGAGTCGAAAAGGGATAATTCACCCCTCCACTTT. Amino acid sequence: CAISESKRDNSPLHF.

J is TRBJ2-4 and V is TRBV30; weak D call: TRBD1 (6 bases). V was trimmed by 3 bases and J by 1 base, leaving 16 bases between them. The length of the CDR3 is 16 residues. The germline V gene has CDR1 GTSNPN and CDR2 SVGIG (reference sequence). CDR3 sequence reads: CAWRQTGQLAKNIQYF. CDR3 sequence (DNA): TGTGCCTGGAGACAAACAGGGCAGTTGGCCAAAAACATTCAGTACTTC.

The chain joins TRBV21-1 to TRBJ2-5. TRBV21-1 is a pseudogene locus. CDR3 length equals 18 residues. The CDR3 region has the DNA TGTGCCAGCAGCAGAATTTCGGGCCCAAAAGGGCTACAAGAGACCCAGTACTTC. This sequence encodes CASSRISGPKGLQETQYF.

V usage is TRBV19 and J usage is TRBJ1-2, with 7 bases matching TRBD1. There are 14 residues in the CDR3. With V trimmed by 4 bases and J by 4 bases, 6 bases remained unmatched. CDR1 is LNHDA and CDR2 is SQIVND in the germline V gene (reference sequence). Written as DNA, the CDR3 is TGTGCCAGTAGTAATCCGGGACAGACCTATGGCTACACCTTC. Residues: CASSNPGQTYGYTF.

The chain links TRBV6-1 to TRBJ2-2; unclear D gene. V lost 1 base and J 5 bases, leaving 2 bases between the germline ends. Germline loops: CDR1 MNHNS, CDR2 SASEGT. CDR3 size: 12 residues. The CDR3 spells CASSEETGELFF. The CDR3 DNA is TGTGCCAGCAGTGAAGAGACCGGGGAGCTGTTTTTT.

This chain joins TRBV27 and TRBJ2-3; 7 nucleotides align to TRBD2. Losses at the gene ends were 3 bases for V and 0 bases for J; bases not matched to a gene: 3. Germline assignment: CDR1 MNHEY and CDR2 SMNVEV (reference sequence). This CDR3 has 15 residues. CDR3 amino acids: CASSFGLGSTDTQYF. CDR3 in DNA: TGTGCCAGCAGTTTTGGACTAGGTAGCACAGATACGCAGTATTTT.

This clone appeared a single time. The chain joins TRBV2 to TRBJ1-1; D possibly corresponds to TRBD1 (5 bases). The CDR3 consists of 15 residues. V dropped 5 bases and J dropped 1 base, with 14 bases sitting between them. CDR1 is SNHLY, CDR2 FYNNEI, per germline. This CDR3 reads CASSLTGRPNTEAFF. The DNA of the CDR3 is TGTGCCAGCAGTCTAACGGGACGGCCGAACACTGAAGCTTTCTTT.

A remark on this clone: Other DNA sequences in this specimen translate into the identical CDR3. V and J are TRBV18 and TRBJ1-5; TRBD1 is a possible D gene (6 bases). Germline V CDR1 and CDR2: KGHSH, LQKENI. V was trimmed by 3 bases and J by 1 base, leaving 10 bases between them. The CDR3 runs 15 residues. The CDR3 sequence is CASSPGGGSNQPQHF. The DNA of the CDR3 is TGTGCCAGCTCACCCGGAGGGGGGAGCAATCAGCCCCAGCATTTT.

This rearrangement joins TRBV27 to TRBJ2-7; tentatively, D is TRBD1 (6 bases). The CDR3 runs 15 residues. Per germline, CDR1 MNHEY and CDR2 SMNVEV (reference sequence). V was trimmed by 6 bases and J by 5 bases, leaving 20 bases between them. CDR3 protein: CASRLQGKRPDEQYF. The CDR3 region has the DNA TGTGCCAGCAGATTACAGGGTAAACGACCAGACGAGCAGTACTTC.

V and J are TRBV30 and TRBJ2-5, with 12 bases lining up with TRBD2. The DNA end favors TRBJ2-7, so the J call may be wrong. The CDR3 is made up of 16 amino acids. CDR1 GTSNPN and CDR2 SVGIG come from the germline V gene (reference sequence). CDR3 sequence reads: CAWSVRLAGVRSEQYF. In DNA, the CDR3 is TGTGCCTGGAGTGTACGACTAGCGGGGGTCCGCAGCGAGCAGTACTTC.

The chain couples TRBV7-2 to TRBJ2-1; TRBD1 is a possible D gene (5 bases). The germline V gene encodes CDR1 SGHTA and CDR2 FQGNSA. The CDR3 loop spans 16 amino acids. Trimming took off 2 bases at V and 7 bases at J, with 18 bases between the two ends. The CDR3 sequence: CASSLRWGNTGNEQFF. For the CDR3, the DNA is TGTGCCAGCAGCTTACGGTGGGGAAACACAGGAAATGAGCAGTTCTTC.

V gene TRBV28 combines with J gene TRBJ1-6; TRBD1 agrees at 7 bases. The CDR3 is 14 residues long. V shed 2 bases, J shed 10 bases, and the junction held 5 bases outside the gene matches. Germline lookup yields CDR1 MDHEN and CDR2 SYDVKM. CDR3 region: CASSLEGGGSPLHF. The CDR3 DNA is TGTGCCAGCAGTTTAGAAGGGGGCGGATCACCCCTCCACTTT.

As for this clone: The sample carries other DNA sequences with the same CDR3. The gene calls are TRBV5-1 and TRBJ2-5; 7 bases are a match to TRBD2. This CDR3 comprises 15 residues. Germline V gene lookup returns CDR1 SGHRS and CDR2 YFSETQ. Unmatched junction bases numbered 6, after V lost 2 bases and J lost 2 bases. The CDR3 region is CASSLGASGQETQYF. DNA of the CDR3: TGCGCCAGCAGCTTAGGGGCTAGCGGACAAGAGACCCAGTACTTC.

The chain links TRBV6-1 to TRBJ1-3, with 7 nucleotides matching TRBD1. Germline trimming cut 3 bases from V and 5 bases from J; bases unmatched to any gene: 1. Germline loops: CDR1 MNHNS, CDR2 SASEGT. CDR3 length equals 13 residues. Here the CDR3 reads CASSEDRRNTIYF. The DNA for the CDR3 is TGTGCCAGCAGTGAGGACAGGAGAAACACCATATATTTT.

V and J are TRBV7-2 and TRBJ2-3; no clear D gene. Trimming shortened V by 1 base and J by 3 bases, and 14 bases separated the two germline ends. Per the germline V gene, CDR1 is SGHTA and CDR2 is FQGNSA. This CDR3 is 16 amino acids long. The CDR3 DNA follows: TGTGCCAGCAGCTTAGACGGATCAGGTTATACAGATACGCAGTATTTT. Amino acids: CASSLDGSGYTDTQYF.

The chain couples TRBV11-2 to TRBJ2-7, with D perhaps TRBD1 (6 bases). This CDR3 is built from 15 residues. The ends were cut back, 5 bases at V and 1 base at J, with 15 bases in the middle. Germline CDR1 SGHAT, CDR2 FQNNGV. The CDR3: CASSRRQAQSYEQYF. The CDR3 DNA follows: TGTGCCAGCAGCCGACGACAGGCCCAATCCTACGAGCAGTACTTC.

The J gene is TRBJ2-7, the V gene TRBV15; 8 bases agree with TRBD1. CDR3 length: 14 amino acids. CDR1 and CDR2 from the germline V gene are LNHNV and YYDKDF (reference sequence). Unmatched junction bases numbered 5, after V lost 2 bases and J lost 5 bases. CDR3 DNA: TGTGCCACCAGCAGACCCGGACAGGGCCACGAGCAGTACTTC. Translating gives CATSRPGQGHEQYF. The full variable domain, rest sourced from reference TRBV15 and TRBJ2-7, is DAMVIQNPRYQVTQFGKPVTLSCSQTLNHNVMYWYQQKSSQAPKLLFHYYDKDFNNEADTPDNFQSRRPNTSFCFLDIRSPGLGDTAMYLCATSRPGQGHEQYFGPGTRLTVT.

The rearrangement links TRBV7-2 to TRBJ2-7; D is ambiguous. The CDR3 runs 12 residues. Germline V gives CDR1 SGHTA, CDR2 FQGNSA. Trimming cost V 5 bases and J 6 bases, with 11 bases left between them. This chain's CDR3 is CASSPTMGEQYF. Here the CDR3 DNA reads TGTGCCAGCAGCCCGACGATGGGCGAGCAGTACTTC. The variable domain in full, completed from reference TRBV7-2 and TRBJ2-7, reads GAGVSQSPSNKVTEKGKDVELRCDPISGHTALYWYRQSLGQGLEFLIYFQGNSAPDKSGLPSDRFSAERTGGSVSTLTIQRTQQEDSAVYLCASSPTMGEQYFGPGTRLTVT.

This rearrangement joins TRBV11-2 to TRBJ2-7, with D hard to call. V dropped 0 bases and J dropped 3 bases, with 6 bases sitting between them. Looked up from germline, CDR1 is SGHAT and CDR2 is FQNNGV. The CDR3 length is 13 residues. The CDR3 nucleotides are TGTGCCAGCAGCTTAGAGGAAGTCTACGAGCAGTACTTC. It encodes CASSLEEVYEQYF.

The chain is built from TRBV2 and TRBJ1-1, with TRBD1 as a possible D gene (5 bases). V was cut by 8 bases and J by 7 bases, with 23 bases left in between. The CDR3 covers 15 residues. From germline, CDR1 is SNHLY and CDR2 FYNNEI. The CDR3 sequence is CASPRGREREFEAFF. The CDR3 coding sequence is TGTGCCAGCCCTAGGGGTAGGGAAAGGGAATTTGAAGCTTTCTTT.

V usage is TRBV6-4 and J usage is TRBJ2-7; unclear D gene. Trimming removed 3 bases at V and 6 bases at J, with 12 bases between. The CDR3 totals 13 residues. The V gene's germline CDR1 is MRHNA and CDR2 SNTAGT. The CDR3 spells CASSEIWGSEQYF. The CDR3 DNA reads TGTGCCAGCAGTGAAATATGGGGTTCCGAGCAGTACTTC.

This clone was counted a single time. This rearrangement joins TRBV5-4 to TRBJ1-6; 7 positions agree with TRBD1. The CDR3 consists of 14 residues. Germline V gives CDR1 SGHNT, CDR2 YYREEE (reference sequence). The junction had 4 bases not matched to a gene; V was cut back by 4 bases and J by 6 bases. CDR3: CASSVGQINSPLHF. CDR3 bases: TGTGCCAGCAGCGTGGGACAGATTAATTCACCCCTCCACTTT.

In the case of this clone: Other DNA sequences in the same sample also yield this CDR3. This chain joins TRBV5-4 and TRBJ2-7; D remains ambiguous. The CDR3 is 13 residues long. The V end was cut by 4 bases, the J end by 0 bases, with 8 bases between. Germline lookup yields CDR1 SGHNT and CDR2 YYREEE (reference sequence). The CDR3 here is CASSLASSYEQYF. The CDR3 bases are TGTGCCAGCAGCCTTGCGAGCTCCTACGAGCAGTACTTC.

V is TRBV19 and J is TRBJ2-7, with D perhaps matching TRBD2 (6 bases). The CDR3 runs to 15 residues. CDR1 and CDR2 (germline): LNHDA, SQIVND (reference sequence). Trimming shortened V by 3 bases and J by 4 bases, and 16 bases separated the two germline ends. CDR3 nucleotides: TGTGCCAGTAGTATCTCTTCGGGAGTGGAATACGAGCAGTACTTC. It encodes CASSISSGVEYEQYF.

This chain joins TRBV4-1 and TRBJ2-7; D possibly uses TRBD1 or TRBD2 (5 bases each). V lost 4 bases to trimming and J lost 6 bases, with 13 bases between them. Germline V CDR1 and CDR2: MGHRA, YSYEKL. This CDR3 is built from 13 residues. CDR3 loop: CASSRDLSGEQYF. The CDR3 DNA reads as TGCGCCAGCAGCCGGGACCTCTCGGGCGAGCAGTACTTC.

This CDR3 is CASSSDRGNQPQHF. CDR3 bases: TGTGCCAGCAGCTCCGACAGGGGCAATCAGCCCCAGCATTTT. The genes are TRBV7-9 and TRBJ1-5, with 7 bases matching TRBD1. CDR1 is SEHNR, CDR2 FQNEAQ, per germline (reference sequence). The CDR3 has 14 amino acids. V lost 4 bases, J lost 2 bases, and 2 bases stayed unmatched. The whole variable domain, remainder taken from reference TRBV7-9 and TRBJ1-5, is DTGVSQNPRHKITKRGQNVTFRCDPISEHNRLYWYRQTLGQGPEFLTYFQNEAQLEKSRLLSDRFSAERPKGSFSTLEIQRTEQGDSAMYLCASSSDRGNQPQHFGDGTRLSIL.

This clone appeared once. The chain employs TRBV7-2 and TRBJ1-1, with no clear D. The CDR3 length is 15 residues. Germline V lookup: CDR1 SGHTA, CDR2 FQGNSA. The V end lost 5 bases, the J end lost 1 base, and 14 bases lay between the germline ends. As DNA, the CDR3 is TGTGCCAGCAGCCCCGAGGTTGGAAGGAACACTGAAGCTTTCTTT. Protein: CASSPEVGRNTEAFF. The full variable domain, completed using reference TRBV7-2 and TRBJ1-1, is GAGVSQSPSNKVTEKGKDVELRCDPISGHTALYWYRQSLGQGLEFLIYFQGNSAPDKSGLPSDRFSAERTGGSVSTLTIQRTQQEDSAVYLCASSPEVGRNTEAFFGQGTRLTVV.

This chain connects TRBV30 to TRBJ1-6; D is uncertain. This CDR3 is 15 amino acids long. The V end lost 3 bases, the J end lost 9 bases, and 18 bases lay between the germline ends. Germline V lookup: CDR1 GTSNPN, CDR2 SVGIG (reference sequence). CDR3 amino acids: CAWSPSPGIGSPLHF. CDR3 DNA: TGTGCCTGGAGCCCCAGCCCGGGAATTGGTTCACCCCTCCACTTT.